This TCR beta chain was sequenced in a study of blood T cells in healthy people across ages. Study context: Per every two T cells, about one barcoded beta molecule was captured by template switching. Study conclusions and caveats: Relative to aged donors, long-lived donors carried more naive CD4+ cells and displayed higher diversity.

This clonotype was picked up a small number of times. Its specificity is unknown. Primed by a sample-barcoded 5' primer and a J-beta primer mix, a second PCR proceeded for about 6 to 11 cycles. Each cDNA molecule, via a template-switch adaptor with 12 random nucleotides, was tagged. TCRdb processed the 5' RACE reads anew with MiXCR; each CDR3 protein has one entry. This repertoire shows about 1 million distinct CDR3 sequences, roughly 45% found once; its top ten account for approximately 17%. The amount of total RNA extracted per sample was at least 5 micrograms. The receptor comes from a woman aged 55-75 years in good health. The source material was blood.

CDR3 region: CSTTGDLNNEQFF. CDR3 DNA: TGCAGCACTACCGGGGACTTGAACAATGAGCAGTTCTTC. The genes are TRBV29-1 and TRBJ2-1, with a tentative D call TRBD2 (6 bases). V shed 8 bases and J shed 5 bases, with 16 bases lying between them. The CDR3 consists of 13 residues. Germline CDR1 is SQVTM and CDR2 is ANQGSEA.